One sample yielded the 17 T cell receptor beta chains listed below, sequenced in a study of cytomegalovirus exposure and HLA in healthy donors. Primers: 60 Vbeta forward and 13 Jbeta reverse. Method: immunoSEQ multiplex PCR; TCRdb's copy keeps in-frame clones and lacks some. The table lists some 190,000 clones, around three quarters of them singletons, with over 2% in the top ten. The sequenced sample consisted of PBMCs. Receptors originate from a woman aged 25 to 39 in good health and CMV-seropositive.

The CDR3 spells CASSLGGDVGEAFF. Written as DNA, the CDR3 is TGTGCCAGCAGCTTAGGGGGGGACGTAGGTGAAGCTTTCTTT. The V call is TRBV7-3, the J call TRBJ1-1, with D possibly being TRBD1 (5 bases). The CDR3 has 14 amino acids. Germline V gives CDR1 SGHTA, CDR2 FQGTGA. Between the trimmed V and J ends, which lost 2 bases and 7 bases, there was a span of 14 bases.

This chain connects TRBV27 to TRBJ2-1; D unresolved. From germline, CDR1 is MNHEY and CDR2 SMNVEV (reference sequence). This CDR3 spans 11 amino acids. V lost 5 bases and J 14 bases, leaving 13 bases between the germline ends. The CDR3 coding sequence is TGTGCCAGCAGTGCCCCCAACGAGGAGTTCTTC. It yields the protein CASSAPNEEFF.

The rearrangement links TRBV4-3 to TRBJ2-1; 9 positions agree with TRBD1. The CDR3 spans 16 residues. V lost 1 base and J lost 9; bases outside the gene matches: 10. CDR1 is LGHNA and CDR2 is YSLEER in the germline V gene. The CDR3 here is CASSQGPGTGLVEQFF. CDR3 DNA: TGCGCCAGCAGCCAAGGGCCCGGGACAGGGCTTGTTGAGCAGTTCTTC.

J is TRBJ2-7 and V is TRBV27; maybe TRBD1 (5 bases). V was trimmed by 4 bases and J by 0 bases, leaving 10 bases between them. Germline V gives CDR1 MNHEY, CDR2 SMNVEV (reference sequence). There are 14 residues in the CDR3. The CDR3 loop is CASSSQGNSYEQYF. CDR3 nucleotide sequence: TGTGCCAGCAGTTCCCAGGGAAACTCCTACGAGCAGTACTTC.

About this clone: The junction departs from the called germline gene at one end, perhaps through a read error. This chain's CDR3 is CARSLQGLYGFTF. The CDR3 nucleotides are TGTGCCAGAAGCTTACAGGGGCTCTATGGCTTCACCTTC. V and J are TRBV5-3 and TRBJ1-2; 7 nucleotides agree with TRBD1. TRBV5-3 is classed as an ORF, of uncertain function. The CDR3 consists of 13 residues.

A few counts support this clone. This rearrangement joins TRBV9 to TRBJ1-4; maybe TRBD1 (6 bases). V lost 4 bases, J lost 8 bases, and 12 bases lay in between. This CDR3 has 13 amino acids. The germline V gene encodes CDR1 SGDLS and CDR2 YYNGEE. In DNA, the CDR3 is TGTGCCAGCAGCCCCGGGACACTAGAAAAACTGTTTTTT. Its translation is CASSPGTLEKLFF.

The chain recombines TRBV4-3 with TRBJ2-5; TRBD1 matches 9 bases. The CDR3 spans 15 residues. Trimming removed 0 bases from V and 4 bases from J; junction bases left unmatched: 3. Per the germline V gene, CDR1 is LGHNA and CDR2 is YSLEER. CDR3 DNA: TGCGCCAGCAGCCAAGAAGGGACAGGGCCAGAGACCCAGTACTTC. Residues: CASSQEGTGPETQYF.

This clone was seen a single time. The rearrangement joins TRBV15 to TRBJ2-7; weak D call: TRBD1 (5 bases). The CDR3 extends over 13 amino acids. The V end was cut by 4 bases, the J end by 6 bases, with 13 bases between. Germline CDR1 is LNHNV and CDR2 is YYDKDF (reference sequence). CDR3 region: CATSILTGSEQYF. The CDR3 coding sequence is TGTGCCACCAGCATTCTCACAGGTAGCGAGCAGTACTTC.

CDR3 region: CASRSASRGTGELFF. As DNA, the CDR3 is TGTGCCAGCAGGAGCGCGTCCCGTGGCACCGGGGAGCTGTTTTTT. The V call is TRBV2, the J call TRBJ2-2, with D unresolved. CDR1 and CDR2 (germline): SNHLY, FYNNEI. The length of the CDR3 is 15 residues. The germline V and J ends were trimmed by 6 bases and 4 bases, with 15 bases remaining between them.

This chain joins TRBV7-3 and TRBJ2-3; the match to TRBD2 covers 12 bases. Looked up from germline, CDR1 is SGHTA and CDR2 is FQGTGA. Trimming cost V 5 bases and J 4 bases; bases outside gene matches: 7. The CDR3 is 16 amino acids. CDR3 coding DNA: TGTGCCAGCAGCCCCCTAGCGGGGGGGCCCCCAGATACGCAGTATTTT. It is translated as CASSPLAGGPPDTQYF.

CDR3 sequence (DNA): TGTGCCAGCTCACCTGGGACAGGGCACACCGGGGAGCTGTTTTTT. This codes for CASSPGTGHTGELFF. The V and J genes are TRBV18 and TRBJ2-2; TRBD1 agrees at 9 bases. Germline CDR1 is KGHSH and CDR2 is LQKENI. The CDR3 loop spans 15 amino acids. V lost 3 bases to trimming and J lost 3 bases; unmatched junction nucleotides: 2.

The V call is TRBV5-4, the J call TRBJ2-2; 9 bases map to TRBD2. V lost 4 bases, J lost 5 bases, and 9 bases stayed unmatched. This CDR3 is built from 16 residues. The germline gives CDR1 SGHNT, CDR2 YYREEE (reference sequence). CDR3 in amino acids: CASSTGTSRDTGELFF. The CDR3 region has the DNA TGTGCCAGCAGCACGGGGACTAGCAGGGATACCGGGGAGCTGTTTTTT.

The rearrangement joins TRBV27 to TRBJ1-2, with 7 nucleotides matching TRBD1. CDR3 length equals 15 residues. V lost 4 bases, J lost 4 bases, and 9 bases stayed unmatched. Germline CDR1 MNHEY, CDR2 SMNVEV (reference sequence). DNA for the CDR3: TGTGCCAGCAGTTCCTACAGGGGATCCGGCTATGGCTACACCTTC. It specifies CASSSYRGSGYGYTF.

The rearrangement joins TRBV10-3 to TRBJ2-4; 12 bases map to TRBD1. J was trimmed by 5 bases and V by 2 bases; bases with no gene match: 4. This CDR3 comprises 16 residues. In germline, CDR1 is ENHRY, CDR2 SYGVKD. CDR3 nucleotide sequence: TGTGCCATCAGTGAGGGGGACAGGGGGCATGAAAACATTCAGTACTTC. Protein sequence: CAISEGDRGHENIQYF.

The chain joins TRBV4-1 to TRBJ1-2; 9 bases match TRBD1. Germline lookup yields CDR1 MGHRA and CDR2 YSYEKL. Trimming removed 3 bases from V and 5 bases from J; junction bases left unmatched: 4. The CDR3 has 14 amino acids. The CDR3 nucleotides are TGCGCCAGCAGCCACCCCGGGACAGGGTATGGCTACACCTTC. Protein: CASSHPGTGYGYTF.

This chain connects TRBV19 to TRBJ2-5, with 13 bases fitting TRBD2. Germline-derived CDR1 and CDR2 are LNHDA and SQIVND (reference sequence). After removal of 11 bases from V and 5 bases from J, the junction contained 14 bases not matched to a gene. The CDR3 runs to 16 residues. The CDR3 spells CASCPSGTSGVETQYF. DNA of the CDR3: TGTGCCTCCTGCCCCTCCGGGACTAGCGGGGTTGAGACCCAGTACTTC.

CDR3: CASSFGGDYEQYF. CDR3 nucleotides: TGTGCCAGCAGCTTCGGGGGGGACTACGAGCAGTACTTC. The rearrangement links TRBV11-3 to TRBJ2-7; TRBD2 matches 8 bases. The CDR3 contains 13 residues. Germline CDR1 and CDR2: SGHNT and YENEEA. V dropped 3 bases and J dropped 3; count of bases not matched to a gene: 1.